This T cell receptor (beta chain) was identified in a study of CD4 and CD8 cells across lung adenocarcinoma regions. One entry per CDR3 protein results from TCRdb running MiXCR on the PCR reads. The sample carries about 19,000 distinct CDR3 sequences, 46% recorded once. Between the trimmed V and J ends, which lost 4 bases and 9 bases, there was a span of 10 bases. The germline CDR1 and CDR2 sequences are MNHNS and SASEGT. This CDR3 is 13 amino acids long. The TCR was taken from a male donor with lung adenocarcinoma. The CD4 and CD8 labels of this study may be unreliable. The sequencing sample was made of CD4+ T cells from the margin of a lung tumor. The rearrangement links TRBV6-1 to TRBJ1-6; tentative D call: TRBD1 (6 bases). This chain's CDR3 is CASSVQGTSPLHF. The CDR3 DNA reads as TGTGCCAGCAGTGTACAGGGAACTTCACCCCTCCACTTT.